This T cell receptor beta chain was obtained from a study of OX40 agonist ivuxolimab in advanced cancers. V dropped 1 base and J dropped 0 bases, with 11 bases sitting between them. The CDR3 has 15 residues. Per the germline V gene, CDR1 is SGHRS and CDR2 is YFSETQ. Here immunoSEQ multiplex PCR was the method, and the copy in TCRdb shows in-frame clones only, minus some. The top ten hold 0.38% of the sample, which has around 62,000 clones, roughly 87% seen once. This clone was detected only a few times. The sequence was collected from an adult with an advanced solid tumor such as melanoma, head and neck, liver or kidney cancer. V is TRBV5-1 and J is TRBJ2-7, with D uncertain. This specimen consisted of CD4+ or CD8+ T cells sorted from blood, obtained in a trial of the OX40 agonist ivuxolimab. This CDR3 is CASSLSGRSSYEQYF. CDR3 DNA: TGCGCCAGCAGCTTGAGTGGCCGCAGCTCCTACGAGCAGTACTTC.